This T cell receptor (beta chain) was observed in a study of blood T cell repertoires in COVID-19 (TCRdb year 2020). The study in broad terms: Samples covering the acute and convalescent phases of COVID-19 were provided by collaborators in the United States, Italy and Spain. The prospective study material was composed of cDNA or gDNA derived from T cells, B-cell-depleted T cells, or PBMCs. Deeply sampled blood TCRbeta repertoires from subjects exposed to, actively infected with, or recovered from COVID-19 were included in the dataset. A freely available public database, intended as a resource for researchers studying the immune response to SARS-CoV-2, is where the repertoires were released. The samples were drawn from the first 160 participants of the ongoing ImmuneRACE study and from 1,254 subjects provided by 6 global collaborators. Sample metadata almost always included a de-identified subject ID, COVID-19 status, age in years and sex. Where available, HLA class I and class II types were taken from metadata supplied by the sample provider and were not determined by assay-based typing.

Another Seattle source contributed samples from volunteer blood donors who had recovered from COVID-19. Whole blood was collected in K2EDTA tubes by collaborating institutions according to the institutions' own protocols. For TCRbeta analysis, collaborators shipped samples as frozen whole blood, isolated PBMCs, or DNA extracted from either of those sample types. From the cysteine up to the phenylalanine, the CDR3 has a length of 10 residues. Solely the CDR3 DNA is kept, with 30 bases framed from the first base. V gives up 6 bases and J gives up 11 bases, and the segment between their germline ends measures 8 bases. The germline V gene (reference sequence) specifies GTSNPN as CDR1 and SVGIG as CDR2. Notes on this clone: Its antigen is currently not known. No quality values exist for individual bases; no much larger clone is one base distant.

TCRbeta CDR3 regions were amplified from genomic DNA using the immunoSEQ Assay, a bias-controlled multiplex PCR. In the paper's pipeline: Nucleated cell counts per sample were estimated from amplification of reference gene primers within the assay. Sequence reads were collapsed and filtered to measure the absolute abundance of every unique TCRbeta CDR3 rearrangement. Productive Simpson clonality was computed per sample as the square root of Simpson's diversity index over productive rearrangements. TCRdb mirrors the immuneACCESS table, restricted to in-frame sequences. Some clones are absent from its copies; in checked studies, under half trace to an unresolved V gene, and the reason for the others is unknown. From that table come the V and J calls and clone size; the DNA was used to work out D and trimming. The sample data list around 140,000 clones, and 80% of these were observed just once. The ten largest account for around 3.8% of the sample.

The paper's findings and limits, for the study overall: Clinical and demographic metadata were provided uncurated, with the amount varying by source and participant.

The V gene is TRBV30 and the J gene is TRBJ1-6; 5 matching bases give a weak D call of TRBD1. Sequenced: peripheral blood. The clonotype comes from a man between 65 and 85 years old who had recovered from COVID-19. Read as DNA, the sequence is TGTGCCTGTCTGGGGCCACCCCTCCACTTT. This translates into CACLGPPLHF.